The source of this TCR beta chain is a study of patients and donors after allogeneic stem cell transplantation. This clonotype was observed at least ten times. The CDR3 covers 14 residues. Germline-derived CDR1 and CDR2 are SGHAT and FQNNGV. V shed 0 bases and J shed 9 bases, with 12 bases lying between them. TCRdb passed the RT-PCR reads through MiXCR, listing each CDR3 protein once. The table has hundreds of thousands of distinct CDR3 sequences, under 20% seen once. This sequence originates from a human donor who was either an allogeneic HSCT recipient or a stem cell or donor lymphocyte infusion donor (not recorded which). It is not recorded whose cells these are; they may come from a transplant donor. The rearrangement uses TRBV11-2 and TRBJ2-1; the D call may be TRBD1 or TRBD2 (5 bases each). Sequenced material: blood, either unsorted or a sorted T cell fraction (not recorded which). CDR3: CASSLERGAFEQFF. The CDR3 coding sequence is TGTGCCAGCAGCTTAGAGAGGGGTGCGTTTGAGCAGTTCTTC.